A single sample gave rise to the 24 T cell receptor beta chains below, sequenced in a study of molecular identifiers for immune sequencing clone quantification. Each CDR3 protein is one row after TCRdb ran MiXCR on the PCR reads. The sample lists approximately 680,000 distinct CDR3 sequences, roughly 27% occurring once. Material for sequencing was naive CD8+ T cells from blood, with Jurkat cell RNA spiked in. Subset meaning: FACS-sorted CD8+CD4-CCR7+CD45RA+ naive T cells. The receptor source for this set is a human donor in good health. Some libraries in this study had Jurkat cell RNA spiked in.

This clonotype was seen a handful of times. V usage is TRBV18 and J usage is TRBJ2-3, with D possibly being TRBD2 (6 bases). The CDR3 has 16 residues. V was clipped by 0 bases and J by 4 bases, with 14 bases between them. Germline CDR1 KGHSH, CDR2 LQKENI. CDR3 residues: CASSPPWGEGADTQYF. CDR3 DNA sequence: TGTGCCAGCTCACCACCGTGGGGGGAAGGGGCAGATACGCAGTATTTT. Full variable domain (remainder filled in from reference TRBV18 and TRBJ2-3): NAGVMQNPRHLVRRRGQEARLRCSPMKGHSHVYWYRQLPEEGLKFMVYLQKENIIDESGMPKERFSAEFPKEGPSILRIQQVVRGDSAAYFCASSPPWGEGADTQYFGPGTRLTVL.

A remark on this clonotype: Since a much larger clone is just one base distant, this may be a read error. The chain joins TRBV6-6 to TRBJ2-3; 15 positions match TRBD2. CDR3 length: 17 amino acids. V was clipped by 6 bases and J by 7 bases; unmatched bases: 11. Germline assignment: CDR1 MNHNY and CDR2 SVGAGI (reference sequence). CDR3 in amino acids: CASRGWTSGGAINTQYF. The CDR3 nucleotides are TGTGCCAGCAGGGGCTGGACTAGCGGGGGGGCAATAAATACGCAGTATTTT.

The chain combines TRBV15 with TRBJ1-1; D is unresolved. Trimming cost V 1 base and J 6 bases, with 12 bases left between them. CDR3 size: 14 residues. The germline CDR1 and CDR2 sequences are LNHNV and YYDKDF (reference sequence). CDR3 residues: CATSRVPTSPEAFF. Written as DNA, the CDR3 is TGTGCCACCAGCAGAGTCCCTACCTCACCTGAAGCTTTCTTT.

This clonotype was detected ten times or more. The rearrangement uses TRBV27 and TRBJ1-2; no firm D call. The V end was cut by 2 bases, the J end by 4 bases, with 8 bases between. In germline, CDR1 is MNHEY, CDR2 SMNVEV (reference sequence). CDR3 length equals 13 residues. The CDR3, as DNA: TGTGCCAGCAGTTTAGGCGGGAGCTATGGCTACACCTTC. Translation: CASSLGGSYGYTF.

This clonotype appeared many times. This rearrangement joins TRBV5-1 to TRBJ2-2; D is undetermined. The V end was cut by 5 bases, the J end by 6 bases, with 17 bases between. CDR1 and CDR2 (germline): SGHRS, YFSETQ. CDR3 size: 15 residues. This CDR3 is CASRRRISEAGELFF. The CDR3 region has the DNA TGCGCCAGCAGGCGCAGGATTTCAGAGGCCGGGGAGCTGTTTTTT.

With respect to this clonotype: A read error is likely, as this CDR3 ends without the conserved phenylalanine or tryptophan. V is TRBV29-1 and J is TRBJ2-1, with 12 bases aligning to TRBD2. After removal of 5 bases from V and 6 bases from J, the junction contained 5 bases not matched to a gene. The CDR3 runs to 14 residues. Per the germline V gene, CDR1 is SQVTM and CDR2 is ANQGSEA. The CDR3 reads CSVYTSGRPNEQFL. The CDR3 DNA reads as TGCAGCGTTTATACTAGCGGGAGGCCCAATGAGCAGTTCCTC.

Comments on this clonotype: A much bigger clone sits one base away, suggesting this may be a read error. The CDR3, as DNA: TGTGCCAGCAGCTTAGCGGAGGGGCCCGGGCAGTACTTC. Its translation is CASSLAEGPGQYF. The gene calls are TRBV7-9 and TRBJ2-7; perhaps TRBD2 as D (6 bases). The germline V gene encodes CDR1 SEHNR and CDR2 FQNEAQ (reference sequence). The CDR3 totals 13 residues. The germline V and J ends were trimmed by 0 bases and 9 bases, with 12 bases remaining between them.

At least ten counts were recorded for this clonotype. The chain carries TRBV21-1 and TRBJ1-5; TRBD1 was called by the table and not checked on the DNA. TRBV21-1 is labeled a pseudogene. This CDR3 is 15 amino acids long. CDR3 region: CASSNRKGFGQPQHF. The CDR3 DNA follows: TGTGCCAGCAGCAATCGGAAGGGGTTTGGTCAGCCCCAGCATTTT.

This clonotype was found many times. This sequence joins TRBV4-1 and TRBJ2-7; 8 nucleotides match TRBD1. Germline trimming cut 1 base from V and 7 bases from J; bases unmatched to any gene: 6. The germline V gene has CDR1 MGHRA and CDR2 YSYEKL. The CDR3 loop spans 14 amino acids. The CDR3: CASSQGQGIVEQYF. The CDR3 nucleotides read TGCGCCAGCAGCCAAGGACAGGGGATCGTTGAGCAGTACTTC.

The rearrangement uses TRBV7-3 and TRBJ2-1, with 8 bases identical to TRBD2. Trimming at V came to 5 bases and at J to 5 bases, leaving 14 bases not matched to a gene. CDR3 length: 17 amino acids. Per the germline V gene, CDR1 is SGHTA and CDR2 is FQGTGA. CDR3 nucleotides: TGTGCCAGCAGCCAACTAGCTCCGGGAGGGATAGACAATGAGCAGTTCTTC. This gives the protein CASSQLAPGGIDNEQFF.

This clonotype has at least ten counts. The chain is built from TRBV7-6 and TRBJ2-7, with D perhaps matching TRBD1 (6 bases). The CDR3 sequence is 15 residues long. Germline V gene sequence: CDR1 SGHVS, CDR2 FNYEAQ. V was cut by 1 base and J by 6 bases, with 16 bases left in between. The CDR3 DNA sequence: TGTGCCAGCAGCTTAGGCGCAGGGGCCCTCGGCGAGCAGTACTTC. Its translation is CASSLGAGALGEQYF.

This clonotype showed up just once. This CDR3 fails to terminate in the conserved phenylalanine or tryptophan, so it likely reflects a read error. This chain joins TRBV28 and TRBJ1-6; TRBD1 is a possible D gene (6 bases). V lost 5 bases to trimming and J lost 10 bases, with 21 bases between them. The CDR3 spans 16 residues. Germline V lookup: CDR1 MDHEN, CDR2 SYDVKM. The CDR3 DNA reads TGTGCCAGCAGTCCCATTGGCTGGGGGGGCGGGTCACCCCTCCACTTG. Translating gives CASSPIGWGGGSPLHL.

V and J are TRBV27 and TRBJ2-7; TRBD2 agrees at 8 bases. The germline CDR1 and CDR2 sequences are MNHEY and SMNVEV (reference sequence). Losses at the gene ends were 6 bases for V and 5 bases for J; bases not matched to a gene: 9. This CDR3 contains 14 residues. DNA for the CDR3: TGTGCCAGCAGCTCTGGTGCGGGGGGCCACGAGCAGTACTTC. Protein: CASSSGAGGHEQYF.

Ten or more counts support this clonotype. The chain combines TRBV4-3 with TRBJ2-3; 8 bases agree with TRBD2. Germline V CDR1 and CDR2: LGHNA, YSLEER. The CDR3 runs to 16 residues. J gave up 4 bases and V 0 bases, and 6 bases lay outside the gene matches. This CDR3 is CASSQDRAGGADTQYF. The CDR3, as DNA: TGCGCCAGCAGCCAAGATAGGGCGGGAGGAGCAGATACGCAGTATTTT.

This clonotype was observed at least ten times. The chain employs TRBV7-9 and TRBJ2-7; D might be TRBD1 or TRBD2, each matching 5 bases. Germline V lookup: CDR1 SEHNR, CDR2 FQNEAQ (reference sequence). This CDR3 is 15 amino acids long. The germline V and J ends were trimmed by 5 bases and 1 base, with 15 bases remaining between them. The CDR3, as DNA: TGTGCCAGCAGCCCTCCAGGGAGCCTATCCTACGAGCAGTACTTC. The encoded protein is CASSPPGSLSYEQYF. The variable domain in full, completed from reference TRBV7-9 and TRBJ2-7, reads DTGVSQNPRHKITKRGQNVTFRCDPISEHNRLYWYRQTLGQGPEFLTYFQNEAQLEKSRLLSDRFSAERPKGSFSTLEIQRTEQGDSAMYLCASSPPGSLSYEQYFGPGTRLTVT.

CDR3 residues: CASSYSPQAYGYTF. The CDR3 DNA is TGTGCCAGCAGTTACTCCCCCCAGGCCTACGGCTACACCTTC. This chain uses TRBV6-5 with TRBJ1-2; D gene ambiguous. V lost 0 bases and J 8 bases, leaving 13 bases between the germline ends. From germline, CDR1 is MNHEY and CDR2 SVGAGI. The CDR3 covers 14 residues.

The chain employs TRBV9 and TRBJ2-1; no reliable D call. Germline V gene lookup returns CDR1 SGDLS and CDR2 YYNGEE. V lost 0 bases and J lost 0, with 13 bases in between. The CDR3 has 17 amino acids. This CDR3 reads CASSVVIGGSSYNEQFF. DNA for the CDR3: TGTGCCAGCAGCGTAGTCATCGGCGGAAGCTCCTACAATGAGCAGTTCTTC.

With respect to this clonotype: A junction boundary mismatches the germline segment, possibly from a read error. J is TRBJ2-7 and V is TRBV27; D is undetermined. CDR1 and CDR2 from the germline V gene are MNHEY and SMNVEV (reference sequence). The CDR3 has 16 amino acids. CDR3 region: CASSYSGRPASYEHYF. As DNA, the CDR3 is TGTGCCAGCAGTTATTCAGGCCGCCCGGCCTCCTACGAGCATTACTTC.

The rearrangement links TRBV6-2 or TRBV6-3 to TRBJ1-1; no clear D gene. The V end lost 2 bases, the J end lost 5 bases, and 6 bases lay between the germline ends. From germline, CDR1 is MNHEY and CDR2 SVGEGT. The CDR3 runs 12 residues. CDR3 DNA sequence: TGTGCCAGCAGTTACCAGGTTACTGAAGCTTTCTTT. Residues: CASSYQVTEAFF.

Only a few counts were recorded for this clonotype. The chain uses TRBV20-1 and TRBJ2-3, with D possibly matching TRBD2 (7 bases). Trimming took 5 bases from V and 4 from J, leaving 22 bases between them. The CDR3 runs to 16 residues. Germline values: CDR1 DFQATT, CDR2 SNEGSKA (reference sequence). The CDR3 sequence is CSAPLGGGAVADTQYF. The CDR3 DNA follows: TGCAGTGCTCCCTTGGGGGGGGGGGCCGTGGCAGATACGCAGTATTTT.

This chain joins TRBV19 and TRBJ2-7; 7 bases match TRBD2. With V trimmed by 2 bases and J by 6 bases, 7 bases remained unmatched. CDR1 is LNHDA and CDR2 is SQIVND in the germline V gene (reference sequence). This CDR3 is built from 14 residues. The CDR3 region is CASSILAGASEQYF. CDR3 DNA sequence: TGTGCCAGTAGTATACTGGCGGGAGCCTCCGAGCAGTACTTC.

This clonotype was picked up many times. This chain links TRBV29-1 with TRBJ2-3, with 7 bases fitting TRBD1. With 6 bases clipped from V and 1 base from J, the junction kept 7 bases outside the gene matches. In germline, CDR1 is SQVTM, CDR2 ANQGSEA. The CDR3 runs 14 residues. The CDR3, as DNA: TGCAGCGTCCCCCCGGGGACAGGCACAGATACGCAGTATTTT. The encoded protein is CSVPPGTGTDTQYF.

Turning to this clonotype: One junction end disagrees with the germline gene, perhaps due to a read error. The gene calls are TRBV4-2 and TRBJ2-3; no firm D call. This CDR3 has 15 residues. Germline V gene sequence: CDR1 LGHNA, CDR2 YNFKEQ. CDR3 sequence (DNA): TGTGCCAGCAGCCTCAACCTAGGGTACACAGATACGCGGTATTTT. This codes for CASSLNLGYTDTRYF.

Remarks on this clonotype: This could be a read error, since a much larger clone is one nucleotide away. The conserved phenylalanine or tryptophan normally closing the CDR3 is absent here, so this likely arose from a read error. The rearrangement joins TRBV12-3 or TRBV12-4 to TRBJ2-5; 9 positions agree with TRBD1. There are 16 residues in the CDR3. V lost 3 bases, J lost 3 bases, and 8 bases stayed unmatched. In DNA, the CDR3 is TGTGCCAGCAGTTTTACGACAGGGGGTTTGGAAGAGACCCAGTACTCC. It encodes CASSFTTGGLEETQYS.